This TCR beta chain was captured in a study of T cells after yellow fever vaccination. At least ten counts were recorded for this clonotype. In TCRdb, the 5' RACE reads were re-called with MiXCR into one record per CDR3 protein. The sample records about 140,000 distinct CDR3 sequences, about 8% being singletons. The CDR3 is made up of 14 amino acids. Trimming took 4 bases from V and 5 from J; bases not matched to a gene: 6. The source material was CD4+ T cells sorted from PBMCs, sampled 5 days after the yellow fever booster vaccination. The chain joins TRBV12-3 or TRBV12-4 to TRBJ2-5, with 8 bases identical to TRBD1. The receptor was isolated from a man aged 30-40 years who received the YFV17D yellow fever vaccine. The CDR3 bases are TGTGCCAGCAGTTCTCCGACAGGGGCGGAGACCCAGTACTTC. It translates to CASSSPTGAETQYF.